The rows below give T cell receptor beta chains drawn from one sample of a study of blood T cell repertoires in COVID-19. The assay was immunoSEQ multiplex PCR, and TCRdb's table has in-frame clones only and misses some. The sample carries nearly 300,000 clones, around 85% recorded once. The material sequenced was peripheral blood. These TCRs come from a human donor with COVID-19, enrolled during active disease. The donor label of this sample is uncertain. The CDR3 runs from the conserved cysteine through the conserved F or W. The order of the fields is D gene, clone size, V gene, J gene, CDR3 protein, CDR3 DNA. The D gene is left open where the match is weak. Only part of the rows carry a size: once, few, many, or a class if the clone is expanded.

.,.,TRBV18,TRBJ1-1,CASSPLEGRRTEAFF,TGTGCCAGCTCACCACTGGAGGGAAGGAGGACTGAAGCTTTCTTT
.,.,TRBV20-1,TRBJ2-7,CSASSRSSYEQYF,TGCAGTGCTAGTTCGCGGAGCTCCTACGAGCAGTACTTC
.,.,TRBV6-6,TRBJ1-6,CATRPPDSPLHF,TGTGCCACGCGTCCCCCGGATTCACCCCTCCACTTT
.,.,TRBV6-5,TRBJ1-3,CASSYSFRVIGNTIYF,TGTGCCAGCAGTTACTCGTTTCGGGTGATTGGAAACACCATATATTTT
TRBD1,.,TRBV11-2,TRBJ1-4,CASSPLARTGEKLFF,TGTGCCAGCAGCCCACTAGCCCGGACAGGGGAAAAACTGTTTTTT
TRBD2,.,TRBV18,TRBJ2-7,CASSPPGLADFGDLNSYEQYF,TGTGCCAGCTCACCACCGGGACTAGCGGACTTTGGGGACCTTAACTCCTACGAGCAGTACTTC
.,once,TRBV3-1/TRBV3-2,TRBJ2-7,CASSQTRVPYEQYF,TGTGCCAGCAGCCAAACGAGGGTGCCCTACGAGCAGTACTTC
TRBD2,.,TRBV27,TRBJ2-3,CASSQAAGAAQYF,TGTGCCAGCAGTCAAGCCGCGGGAGCGGCGCAGTATTTT
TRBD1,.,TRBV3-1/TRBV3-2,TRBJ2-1,CASSSWGGQGPNEQFF,TGTGCCAGCAGTTCCTGGGGGGGACAGGGCCCCAATGAGCAGTTCTTC
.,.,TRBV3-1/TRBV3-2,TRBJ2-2,CASSQDRGGELFF,TGTGCCAGCAGCCAAGATAGGGGCGGGGAGCTGTTTTTT
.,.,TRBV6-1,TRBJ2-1,CASSEPGWGQFF,TGTGCCAGCAGTGAACCGGGGTGGGGGCAGTTCTTC
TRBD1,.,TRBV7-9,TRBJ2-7,CASSRWTGQDEQYF,TGTGCCAGCAGCCGTTGGACAGGCCAGGATGAGCAGTACTTC